These 27 T cell receptor beta chains were sequenced from one sample in a study of blood T cell repertoires in COVID-19 (dated by TCRdb to the early 2020s). Library generation was performed with the immunoSEQ multiplex PCR assay. In its TCRdb copy, this immuneACCESS table keeps in-frame sequences only and misses some clones. Where compared with another copy, unresolved V genes explain less than half of these, and the others have no known cause. This sample comprises about 140,000 clones, 75% to 85% of them detected only once. The ten largest clones capture around 9.6% of the sample. Source material: peripheral blood. The receptors shown here come from a man in his sixties with active or convalescent COVID-19.

V gene TRBV4-1 combines with J gene TRBJ1-2; TRBD1 might be the D (6 bases). Germline CDR1 is MGHRA and CDR2 is YSYEKL. The CDR3 covers 15 residues. V was cut by 0 bases and J by 4 bases, with 12 bases left in between. Written as DNA, the CDR3 is TGCGCCAGCAGCCAAGACCGGGACACCTTCTATGGCTACACCTTC. Its translation is CASSQDRDTFYGYTF.

V usage is TRBV7-2 and J usage is TRBJ1-5; no reliable D call. This CDR3 region has 14 residues. V lost 1 base and J 0 bases, leaving 4 bases between the germline ends. Germline CDR1 SGHTA, CDR2 FQGNSA. Here the CDR3 DNA reads TGTGCCAGCAGCTTAGTTCATAGCAATCAGCCCCAGCATTTT. Its protein is CASSLVHSNQPQHF.

The CDR3 spells CASSPTGFNSPLHF. The DNA for the CDR3 is TGTGCCAGCAGCCCGACGGGGTTCAATTCACCCCTCCACTTT. V is TRBV9 and J is TRBJ1-6; D gene ambiguous. The CDR3 loop spans 14 amino acids. Germline CDR1 SGDLS, CDR2 YYNGEE. V lost 4 bases, J lost 7 bases, and 12 bases lay in between.

In DNA form, the CDR3 reads TGCAGCGTTGAAGATAACAGGTCCTTCTATGGCTACACCTTC. This codes for CSVEDNRSFYGYTF. The V gene is TRBV29-1, the J gene TRBJ1-2, with TRBD1 as a possible D gene (5 bases). Germline V gene sequence: CDR1 SQVTM, CDR2 ANQGSEA. The CDR3 spans 14 residues. The V and J ends lost 0 bases and 4 bases respectively, with 12 bases between them.

The chain links TRBV3-1 (or the pseudogene TRBV3-2) to TRBJ1-3; 9 bases align to TRBD1. The germline V gene encodes CDR1 LGHDT and CDR2 YNNKEL (reference sequence). Trimming at V came to 2 bases and at J to 6 bases, leaving 2 bases not matched to a gene. CDR3 length: 14 amino acids. CDR3 in DNA: TGTGCCAGCAGCCAAACAGGGGGCTTAAACACCATATATTTT. Amino acid sequence: CASSQTGGLNTIYF.

The chain is built from TRBV24-1 and TRBJ2-1; 9 positions match TRBD2. Germline V gene lookup returns CDR1 KGHDR and CDR2 SFDVKD. The CDR3 is 15 amino acids. V trimming: 5 bases; J trimming: 9 bases; junction bases outside the gene matches: 10. The CDR3 sequence is CATSVGSGSLAEQFF. The CDR3 nucleotides are TGTGCCACCAGTGTGGGTAGCGGGAGCTTGGCTGAGCAGTTCTTC.

The gene calls are TRBV29-1 and TRBJ1-2; D unresolved. Germline CDR1 is SQVTM and CDR2 is ANQGSEA. V lost 0 bases and J 4 bases, leaving 6 bases between the germline ends. CDR3 length: 12 residues. CDR3 region: CSVEEGGYGYTF. Written as DNA, the CDR3 is TGCAGCGTTGAAGAGGGAGGCTATGGCTACACCTTC.

The V gene is TRBV19, the J gene TRBJ1-2; 7 bases are a match to TRBD1. J was trimmed by 5 bases and V by 8 bases; bases with no gene match: 17. This CDR3 is built from 16 residues. Germline V gene data show CDR1 as LNHDA and CDR2 as SQIVND (reference sequence). The CDR3 nucleotides are TGTGCCAGTGAGAGGTTTTCAGGGGGGATTAGGTATGGCTACACCTTC. Amino acids: CASERFSGGIRYGYTF.

V and J are TRBV12-5 and TRBJ1-5, with D perhaps matching TRBD1 (5 bases). Trimming stripped 5 bases from V and 3 bases from J, with 14 bases between. Per the germline V gene, CDR1 is LGHNT and CDR2 is FRNRAP. This CDR3 contains 15 residues. CDR3 DNA: TGTGCTAGTGGTATAGAACAGGCGTTCAATCAGCCCCAGCATTTT. Protein sequence: CASGIEQAFNQPQHF. Full variable domain (outside the CDR3, taken from reference TRBV12-5 and TRBJ1-5): DARVTQTPRHKVTEMGQEVTMRCQPILGHNTVFWYRQTMMQGLELLAYFRNRAPLDDSGMPKDRFSAEMPDATLATLKIQPSEPRDSAVYFCASGIEQAFNQPQHFGDGTRLSIL.

The V gene is TRBV7-2, the J gene TRBJ1-3; D call uncertain. Trimming cost V 2 bases and J 0 bases, with 8 bases left between them. This CDR3 contains 15 residues. CDR1 is SGHTA, CDR2 FQGNSA, per germline. The CDR3 protein is CASSLTGYSGNTIYF. The DNA for the CDR3 is TGTGCCAGCAGCTTAACGGGTTACTCTGGAAACACCATATATTTT.

The gene calls are TRBV7-2 and TRBJ2-3, with 9 bases aligning to TRBD2. CDR1 and CDR2 (germline): SGHTA, FQGNSA. V was pared by 2 bases and J by 6 bases, with 6 bases of the junction left unmatched. This CDR3 comprises 15 residues. CDR3 in DNA: TGTGCCAGCAGCTTAACAGCGGGGGGCCGGGATACGCAGTATTTT. It encodes CASSLTAGGRDTQYF.

This chain links TRBV4-1 with TRBJ1-1; 9 nucleotides line up with TRBD1. The CDR3 spans 14 residues. Per the germline V gene, CDR1 is MGHRA and CDR2 is YSYEKL. V gave up 4 bases and J gave up 4 bases; unmatched junction bases: 4. The CDR3, as DNA: TGCGCCAGCAGCCGGACAGGGGATGCCACTGAAGCTTTCTTT. Protein: CASSRTGDATEAFF.

This chain's CDR3 is CASSFGINQPQHF. CDR3 nucleotides: TGTGCCAGCAGTTTTGGCATCAATCAGCCCCAGCATTTT. This sequence joins TRBV12-3 or TRBV12-4 and TRBJ1-5; no definite D call. This CDR3 spans 13 amino acids. The V gene lost 3 bases and the J gene lost 3 bases, with 6 bases spanning the gap.

The rearrangement links TRBV5-1 to TRBJ2-3, with 9 bases aligning to TRBD2. Germline lookup yields CDR1 SGHRS and CDR2 YFSETQ. Trimming at V came to 3 bases and at J to 4 bases, leaving 6 bases not matched to a gene. The CDR3 is 15 amino acids. In nucleotides, the CDR3 is TGCGCCAGCAGCTCGTTAGCGGGGGTGGCAGATACGCAGTATTTT. Its translation: CASSSLAGVADTQYF.

The chain uses TRBV7-7 and TRBJ2-2; the match to TRBD2 covers 14 bases. The V and J ends lost 5 bases and 4 bases, in that order; junction bases with no gene match: 18. CDR1 and CDR2 (germline): SSHAT, FNYEAQ (reference sequence). This CDR3 has 21 amino acids. The CDR3 sequence: CASSDFPIRLAGGSRTGELFF. CDR3 DNA: TGTGCCAGCAGCGATTTTCCGATTAGACTAGCGGGAGGGTCGCGCACCGGGGAGCTGTTTTTT.

The chain has TRBV18 and TRBJ1-4; 9 bases fit TRBD1. The CDR3 totals 17 residues. The germline V gene encodes CDR1 KGHSH and CDR2 LQKENI. V was pared by 3 bases and J by 8 bases, with 13 bases of the junction left unmatched. As DNA, the CDR3 is TGTGCCAGCTCACCCGCCGGGACAGGGACGGCAGGGGAAAAACTGTTTTTT. It yields the protein CASSPAGTGTAGEKLFF.

In the case of this clone: One junction end disagrees with the germline gene, perhaps due to a read error. The genes are TRBV7-7 and TRBJ2-2; the match to TRBD1 covers 7 bases. There are 13 residues in the CDR3. Germline V gives CDR1 SSHAT, CDR2 FNYEAQ (reference sequence). CDR3 sequence reads: CASSATGPGELFF. The CDR3 DNA is TGTGCTAGCAGCGCGACAGGGCCCGGGGAGCTGTTTTTT.

This sequence joins TRBV24-1 and TRBJ2-5; 10 bases fit TRBD1. This CDR3 comprises 16 residues. Looked up from germline, CDR1 is KGHDR and CDR2 is SFDVKD. Trimming took 1 base from V and 7 from J; bases not matched to a gene: 8. CDR3 loop: CATSDFGDRGWVTQYF. CDR3 sequence (DNA): TGTGCCACCAGTGATTTTGGGGACAGGGGCTGGGTGACCCAGTACTTC.

J is TRBJ2-3 and V is TRBV6-5; unclear D gene. CDR3 length: 13 amino acids. The V end was cut by 6 bases, the J end by 2 bases, with 9 bases between. From germline, CDR1 is MNHEY and CDR2 SVGAGI. The CDR3 sequence: CASRGRPTDTQYF. CDR3 nucleotides: TGTGCCAGCAGGGGCAGGCCCACAGATACGCAGTATTTT.

This chain connects TRBV7-7 to TRBJ2-1, with 11 bases aligning to TRBD2. Germline V CDR1 and CDR2: SSHAT, FNYEAQ (reference sequence). CDR3 length equals 15 residues. After removal of 5 bases from V and 3 bases from J, the junction contained 3 bases not matched to a gene. The DNA for the CDR3 is TGTGCCAGCAGCCCTGGGACTAGCGGCTACAATGAGCAGTTCTTC. Encoded protein: CASSPGTSGYNEQFF.

This sequence joins TRBV7-2 and TRBJ1-5, with D uncertain. Trimming pared 4 bases from V and 8 bases from J, leaving 9 bases between. Germline CDR1 reads SGHTA; CDR2 reads FQGNSA. The CDR3 loop spans 12 amino acids. The CDR3 DNA reads as TGTGCCAGCAGCTCCCCACTGGAGCCCCAGCATTTT. It codes for CASSSPLEPQHF.

This clone occurred a few times. This rearrangement joins TRBV13 to TRBJ1-2; 7 bases align to TRBD1. Germline assignment: CDR1 PRHDT and CDR2 FYEKMQ (reference sequence). After removal of 5 bases from V and 1 base from J, the junction contained 7 bases not matched to a gene. The CDR3 is 15 residues long. CDR3 residues: CASSVRQGDNYGYTF. In DNA, the CDR3 is TGTGCCAGCAGCGTTAGACAGGGAGATAACTATGGCTACACCTTC. The full variable domain, completed using reference TRBV13 and TRBJ1-2, is AAGVIQSPRHLIKEKRETATLKCYPIPRHDTVYWYQQGPGQDPQFLISFYEKMQSDKGSIPDRFSAQQFSDYHSELNMSSLELGDSALYFCASSVRQGDNYGYTFGSGTRLTVV.

The chain uses TRBV3-1 (or the pseudogene TRBV3-2) and TRBJ2-1, with TRBD2 as a possible D gene (6 bases). In germline, CDR1 is LGHDT, CDR2 YNNKEL (reference sequence). The CDR3 runs to 15 residues. Trimming cost V 4 bases and J 4 bases, with 14 bases left between them. The CDR3 region has the DNA TGTGCCAGCAGCCCGTTCGGGAGTAAGTACAATGAGCAGTTCTTC. Amino acid sequence: CASSPFGSKYNEQFF.

In this sample, this clone turned up once. This chain uses TRBV4-1 with TRBJ1-5; D call uncertain. Per germline, CDR1 MGHRA and CDR2 YSYEKL. This CDR3 is 16 amino acids long. V was pared by 0 bases and J by 0 bases, with 9 bases between. CDR3 sequence (DNA): TGCGCCAGCAGCCAAGAGGCCCATTATAGCAATCAGCCCCAGCATTTT. It specifies CASSQEAHYSNQPQHF.

The chain joins TRBV5-1 to TRBJ1-1, with D tentatively TRBD1 (5 bases). The V gene's germline CDR1 is SGHRS and CDR2 YFSETQ. Trimming removed 4 bases from V and 2 bases from J, with 15 bases in between. The CDR3 is 15 residues long. CDR3 in amino acids: CASSLGLKDNTEAFF. DNA for the CDR3: TGCGCCAGCAGCCTGGGACTGAAGGATAACACTGAAGCTTTCTTT.

The chain links TRBV28 to TRBJ2-1; D is uncertain. The CDR3 covers 15 residues. CDR1 is MDHEN and CDR2 is SYDVKM in the germline V gene. Between the trimmed V and J ends, which lost 4 bases and 9 bases, there was a span of 19 bases. The CDR3 protein is CASSSLTLASTEQFF. The CDR3 DNA is TGTGCCAGCAGTTCCTTGACTCTTGCCTCCACTGAGCAGTTCTTC.

The chain uses TRBV3-1 (or the pseudogene TRBV3-2) and TRBJ1-2, with 8 bases fitting TRBD1. Trimming at V came to 2 bases and at J to 7 bases, leaving 6 bases not matched to a gene. The CDR3 extends over 14 amino acids. Germline CDR1 reads LGHDT; CDR2 reads YNNKEL (reference sequence). CDR3: CASSQPDRGGGYTF. The CDR3 bases are TGTGCCAGCAGCCAACCTGACAGGGGAGGTGGCTACACCTTC.